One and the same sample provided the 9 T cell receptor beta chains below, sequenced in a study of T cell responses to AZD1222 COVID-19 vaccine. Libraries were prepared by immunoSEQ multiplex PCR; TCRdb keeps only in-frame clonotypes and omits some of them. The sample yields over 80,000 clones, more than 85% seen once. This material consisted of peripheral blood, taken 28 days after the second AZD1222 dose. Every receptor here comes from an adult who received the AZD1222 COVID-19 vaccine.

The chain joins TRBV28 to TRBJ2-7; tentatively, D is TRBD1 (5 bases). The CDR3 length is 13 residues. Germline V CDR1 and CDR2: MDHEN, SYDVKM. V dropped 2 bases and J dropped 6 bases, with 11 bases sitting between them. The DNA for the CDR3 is TGTGCCAGCAGTTTACCCGGAAGGGGCGAGCAGTACTTC. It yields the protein CASSLPGRGEQYF.

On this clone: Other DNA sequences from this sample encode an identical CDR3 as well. CDR3 DNA sequence: TGTGCCAGCAGCTTATTGGGGACAGACACAGATACGCAGTATTTT. Translation gives CASSLLGTDTDTQYF. The V and J genes are TRBV7-3 and TRBJ2-3, with 7 bases aligning to TRBD1. The CDR3 extends over 15 amino acids. The germline CDR1 and CDR2 sequences are SGHTA and FQGTGA. V shed 2 bases and J 2 bases; nucleotides not matched to a gene: 4.

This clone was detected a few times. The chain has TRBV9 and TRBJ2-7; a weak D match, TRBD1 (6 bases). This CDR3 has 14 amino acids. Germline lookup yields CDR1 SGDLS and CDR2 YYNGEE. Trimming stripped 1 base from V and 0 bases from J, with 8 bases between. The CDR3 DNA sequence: TGTGCCAGCAGCGTACAGGGGAGCTCCTACGAGCAGTACTTC. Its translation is CASSVQGSSYEQYF.

CDR3 residues: CATSTPPGGQNYGYTF. CDR3 DNA: TGTGCCACCAGCACGCCACCTGGGGGACAGAACTATGGCTACACCTTC. V gene TRBV15 combines with J gene TRBJ1-2; 7 nucleotides align to TRBD1. Germline CDR1 and CDR2: LNHNV and YYDKDF (reference sequence). J lost 2 bases, V lost 4 bases, and 10 bases had no gene match. The CDR3 runs 16 residues.

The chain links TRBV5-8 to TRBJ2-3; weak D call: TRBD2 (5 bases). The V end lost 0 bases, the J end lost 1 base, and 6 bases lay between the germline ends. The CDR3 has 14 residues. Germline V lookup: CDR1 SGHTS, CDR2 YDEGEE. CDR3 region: CASSLERRTDTQYF. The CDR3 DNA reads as TGTGCCAGCAGCTTGGAGCGGCGCACAGATACGCAGTATTTT.

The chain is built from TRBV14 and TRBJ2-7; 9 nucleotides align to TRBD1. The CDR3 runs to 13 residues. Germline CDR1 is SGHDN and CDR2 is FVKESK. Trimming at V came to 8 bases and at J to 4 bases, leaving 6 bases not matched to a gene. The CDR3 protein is CASRPGQGYEQYF. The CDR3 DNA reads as TGTGCCAGCCGGCCGGGACAGGGATACGAGCAGTACTTC.

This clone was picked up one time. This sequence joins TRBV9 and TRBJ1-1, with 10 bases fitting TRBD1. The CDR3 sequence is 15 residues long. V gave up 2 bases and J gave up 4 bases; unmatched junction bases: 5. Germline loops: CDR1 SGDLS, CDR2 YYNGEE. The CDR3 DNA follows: TGTGCCAGCAGCGTTTCGGGACAGGGGCCCACTGAAGCTTTCTTT. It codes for CASSVSGQGPTEAFF.

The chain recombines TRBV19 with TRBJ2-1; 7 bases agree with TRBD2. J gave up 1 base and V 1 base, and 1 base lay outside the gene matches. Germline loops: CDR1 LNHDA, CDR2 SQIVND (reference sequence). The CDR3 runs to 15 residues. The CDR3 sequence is CASSIGLASYNEQFF. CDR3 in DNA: TGTGCCAGTAGTATAGGACTAGCTTCCTACAATGAGCAGTTCTTC.

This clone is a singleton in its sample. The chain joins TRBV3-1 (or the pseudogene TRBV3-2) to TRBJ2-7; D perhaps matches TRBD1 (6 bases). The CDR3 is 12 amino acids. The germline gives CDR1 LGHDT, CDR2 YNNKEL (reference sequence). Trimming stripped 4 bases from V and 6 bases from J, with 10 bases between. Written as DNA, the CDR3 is TGTGCCAGCAGCCGAGTCAGGGGCGAGCAGTACTTC. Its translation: CASSRVRGEQYF.